The 29 T cell receptor beta chains below all came from one sample that was sequenced in a study of metastatic and nonmetastatic thyroid tumors (dated by TCRdb to the early 2020s). No treatment had been received by any patient before thyroid surgery. Libraries were made using PCR. Sequenced on an Illumina HiSeq 4000. TCRdb itself trimmed the public reads at Q25 with fastp, ran MiXCR and retained productive beta chains. Present in this sample are 22,000 or so clones, 23% of which were seen just once. The ten largest clones capture 71% of the sample. Material for sequencing was blood. The receptors here all came from a male donor with papillary thyroid cancer or a benign thyroid nodule (not recorded which). Some clones in this sample may be carry-over from other donors' samples.

This clone was seen repeatedly, ten times or more. V gene TRBV6-1 combines with J gene TRBJ2-5; D is uncertain. The germline CDR1 and CDR2 sequences are MNHNS and SASEGT. V shed 5 bases and J shed 9 bases, with 10 bases lying between them. The CDR3 has 11 amino acids. The DNA of the CDR3 is TGTGCCAGCAGTACTGGTGCGGCCCAGTACTTC. Its protein is CASSTGAAQYF.

This clone showed up many times. The rearrangement links TRBV6-2 or TRBV6-3 to TRBJ2-1, with 7 positions matching TRBD1. In germline, CDR1 is MNHEY, CDR2 SVGEGT. V lost 6 bases to trimming and J lost 0 bases; unmatched junction nucleotides: 17. The CDR3 consists of 19 residues. The CDR3 region has the DNA TGTGCCAGCAGAAGGGACAGAGGATTAGAAGCCAACTCCTACAATGAGCAGTTCTTC. Amino acid sequence: CASRRDRGLEANSYNEQFF.

This clone was picked up many times. The chain employs TRBV20-1 and TRBJ1-1, with D possibly being TRBD1 (5 bases). V dropped 3 bases and J dropped 10 bases, with 21 bases sitting between them. This CDR3 is built from 14 residues. Germline values: CDR1 DFQATT, CDR2 SNEGSKA (reference sequence). CDR3 coding DNA: TGCAGTGCTAGGGGGGGAGGGCGGACACCTGGAGCTTTCTTT. Amino acid sequence: CSARGGGRTPGAFF.

The genes are TRBV6-1 and TRBJ1-2; D remains unclear. The CDR3 is made up of 13 amino acids. CDR1 is MNHNS, CDR2 SASEGT, per germline. The V end was cut by 1 base, the J end by 8 bases, with 11 bases between. In nucleotides, the CDR3 is TGTGCCAGCAGTGAAGTCTCCGCCTGGGGCTACACCTTC. This translates into CASSEVSAWGYTF.

This clone was observed many times. This chain links TRBV20-1 with TRBJ2-1; no clear D gene. Germline V gives CDR1 DFQATT, CDR2 SNEGSKA (reference sequence). The CDR3 is 9 residues long. V lost 3 bases to trimming and J lost 9 bases, with 3 bases between them. The chain's CDR3 is CSASLEQFF. DNA of the CDR3: TGCAGTGCTAGCCTTGAGCAGTTCTTC.

This clone was detected ten times or more. The chain links TRBV24-1 to TRBJ2-4; D unresolved. CDR1 and CDR2 from the germline V gene are KGHDR and SFDVKD. The CDR3 runs to 15 residues. Deletions cut 0 bases from V and 1 base from J, with 6 bases between. Here the CDR3 reads CATSDLQQAKNIQYF. Written as DNA, the CDR3 is TGTGCCACCAGTGATTTGCAACAGGCCAAAAACATTCAGTACTTC.

This clone was detected many times. This chain joins TRBV24-1 and TRBJ1-5; D is ambiguous. Per germline, CDR1 KGHDR and CDR2 SFDVKD. The CDR3 sequence is 14 residues long. The V end lost 4 bases, the J end lost 0 bases, and 6 bases lay between the germline ends. The CDR3 here is CATSDESSNQPQHF. DNA of the CDR3: TGTGCCACCAGTGACGAGAGTAGCAATCAGCCCCAGCATTTT.

This clone has ten or more counts. This rearrangement joins TRBV20-1 to TRBJ2-1; D gene ambiguous. There are 12 residues in the CDR3. Trimming pared 0 bases from V and 9 bases from J, leaving 9 bases between. The germline gives CDR1 DFQATT, CDR2 SNEGSKA (reference sequence). The CDR3 DNA sequence: TGCAGTGCTAGAGATTGGGGAATTGAGCAGTTCTTC. Its translation is CSARDWGIEQFF.

In the case of this clone: A clone one base away is much larger, so this may be a read error. Additional DNA sequences in this sample encode the identical CDR3. The chain uses TRBV5-4 and TRBJ2-7; weak D call: TRBD2 (6 bases). Per germline, CDR1 SGHNT and CDR2 YYREEE (reference sequence). CDR3 size: 15 residues. The V end was cut by 3 bases, the J end by 4 bases, with 17 bases between. The CDR3 sequence: CASSSLTSGPYEQYF. CDR3 nucleotide sequence: TGTGCCAGCAGCTCATTGACTAGTGGGCCGTACGAGCAGTACTTC.

Many counts were recorded for this clone. The chain links TRBV18 to TRBJ2-3; D unresolved. This CDR3 has 14 residues. V was shortened by 2 bases and J by 6 bases, with 12 bases between the two germline ends. Germline CDR1 reads KGHSH; CDR2 reads LQKENI. This chain's CDR3 is CASSPAGVEDTQYF. The CDR3 DNA reads TGTGCCAGCTCACCAGCTGGGGTCGAGGATACGCAGTATTTT.

This clone was seen at least ten times. The chain joins TRBV10-2 to TRBJ2-1, with 9 bases identical to TRBD2. CDR3 length: 15 amino acids. Looked up from germline, CDR1 is WSHSY and CDR2 is SAAADI. V lost 6 bases, J lost 2 bases, and 5 bases stayed unmatched. The CDR3 DNA reads TGCGCCAGCAGGACACTAGCGGGTACCTACAATGAGCAGTTCTTC. This codes for CASRTLAGTYNEQFF.

A few counts support this clone. The chain recombines TRBV6-1 with TRBJ1-6, with D tentatively TRBD1 (6 bases). V lost 8 bases and J lost 10, with 18 bases in between. CDR3 length: 14 amino acids. From germline, CDR1 is MNHNS and CDR2 SASEGT. This CDR3 is CASRRRQGNSPLHF. The CDR3 nucleotides are TGTGCCAGCCGACGGCGGCAGGGGAACTCACCCCTCCACTTT.

This clone was counted ten times or more. This sequence joins TRBV4-1 and TRBJ2-5; D possibly uses TRBD1 or TRBD2 (5 bases each). Germline V gives CDR1 MGHRA, CDR2 YSYEKL. Between the trimmed V and J ends, which lost 0 bases and 5 bases, there was a span of 7 bases. The CDR3 runs 13 residues. The CDR3 DNA reads TGCGCCAGCAGCCAAGAGGGGGTGGAGACCCAGTACTTC. It is translated as CASSQEGVETQYF.

V is TRBV15 and J is TRBJ2-7; D uncertain. Trimming stripped 0 bases from V and 4 bases from J, with 10 bases between. CDR3 length equals 14 residues. Germline V gives CDR1 LNHNV, CDR2 YYDKDF (reference sequence). The CDR3 DNA follows: TGTGCCACCAGCAGAGATCTGGGGTCATACGAGCAGTACTTC. Translating gives CATSRDLGSYEQYF.

The chain combines TRBV20-1 with TRBJ2-7; D possibly corresponds to TRBD2 (5 bases). The CDR3 length is 15 residues. V lost 1 base and J 7 bases, leaving 20 bases between the germline ends. The germline gives CDR1 DFQATT, CDR2 SNEGSKA (reference sequence). CDR3 residues: CSARGGSVSVREQYF. For the CDR3, the DNA is TGCAGTGCTAGAGGTGGTAGCGTCTCCGTCAGGGAGCAGTACTTC.

This clone was seen repeatedly, ten times or more. V usage is TRBV2 and J usage is TRBJ2-1, with 13 bases matching TRBD2. The CDR3 is 16 residues long. Trimming cost V 0 bases and J 9 bases; bases outside gene matches: 5. In germline, CDR1 is SNHLY, CDR2 FYNNEI. As DNA, the CDR3 is TGTGCCAGCAGTGAAGCGGGACTAGCGGGGCGCGGTGAGCAGTTCTTC. It is translated as CASSEAGLAGRGEQFF.

The gene calls are TRBV5-1 and TRBJ2-1; D might be TRBD1 or TRBD2, each matching 6 bases. Deletions cut 5 bases from V and 7 bases from J, with 13 bases between. Germline loops: CDR1 SGHRS, CDR2 YFSETQ. The CDR3 runs to 13 residues. This CDR3 is CASRQGLDNEQFF. The CDR3 DNA follows: TGCGCCAGCAGACAGGGACTTGATAATGAGCAGTTCTTC.

This clone was counted ten times or more. The CDR3 protein is CSARLSAREQYF. The CDR3 nucleotides read TGCAGTGCTAGGCTTTCGGCTCGTGAGCAGTACTTC. V gene TRBV20-1 combines with J gene TRBJ2-7; D is undetermined. The CDR3 length is 12 residues. CDR1 is DFQATT, CDR2 SNEGSKA, per germline (reference sequence). With 3 bases removed from V and 7 bases from J, the gap between germline ends came to 13 bases.

The chain uses TRBV5-1 and TRBJ2-1; D is unclear. V gave up 4 bases and J gave up 7 bases, with 9 bases separating them. The CDR3 covers 12 residues. CDR1 and CDR2 (germline): SGHRS, YFSETQ. CDR3 in amino acids: CASSTPLNEQFF. The CDR3 DNA sequence: TGCGCCAGCAGCACTCCTCTTAATGAGCAGTTCTTC.

There are many counts of this clone. V gene TRBV20-1 combines with J gene TRBJ2-7; 8 nucleotides align to TRBD2. Germline CDR1 and CDR2: DFQATT and SNEGSKA (reference sequence). Trimming took 0 bases from V and 6 from J; bases not matched to a gene: 10. The CDR3 consists of 15 residues. In DNA, the CDR3 is TGCAGTGCTAGAGAACCTAGCGGGCTGGGCAGCGAGCAGTACTTC. Translated, it gives CSAREPSGLGSEQYF.

This clone occurred a few times. The chain recombines TRBV6-5 with TRBJ1-1, with 7 bases that match TRBD1. The CDR3 length is 15 residues. After removal of 2 bases from V and 3 bases from J, the junction contained 6 bases not matched to a gene. CDR1 MNHEY and CDR2 SVGAGI come from the germline V gene. CDR3 sequence: CASSYTTGEDTEAFF. CDR3 DNA: TGTGCCAGCAGTTACACTACAGGGGAGGACACTGAAGCTTTCTTT.

The chain recombines TRBV7-2 with TRBJ1-1; 7 bases match TRBD1. The CDR3 runs 15 residues. J lost 2 bases, V lost 9 bases, and 12 bases had no gene match. CDR1 and CDR2 (germline): SGHTA, FQGNSA. CDR3: CASKGGSGVNTEAFF. In DNA form, the CDR3 reads TGTGCCAGTAAAGGGGGCTCAGGGGTTAACACTGAAGCTTTCTTT.

This clone has at least ten counts. The CDR3 here is CASSVGVETQYF. Written as DNA, the CDR3 is TGTGCCAGCAGCGTAGGAGTGGAGACCCAGTACTTC. The chain recombines TRBV9 with TRBJ2-5; no clear D gene. V shed 0 bases and J shed 5 bases, with 5 bases lying between them. This CDR3 region has 12 residues. Germline-derived CDR1 and CDR2 are SGDLS and YYNGEE.

The genes are TRBV7-9 and TRBJ2-7, with D possibly being TRBD1 or TRBD2 (5 bases each). V lost 5 bases and J 6 bases, leaving 14 bases between the germline ends. The V gene's germline CDR1 is SEHNR and CDR2 FQNEAQ (reference sequence). This CDR3 contains 13 residues. As DNA, the CDR3 is TGTGCCAGCAGCGTAGGTCTCGGGGCCGAGCAGTACTTC. As protein: CASSVGLGAEQYF. The complete variable domain, with remaining parts taken from reference TRBV7-9 and TRBJ2-7, reads DTGVSQNPRHKITKRGQNVTFRCDPISEHNRLYWYRQTLGQGPEFLTYFQNEAQLEKSRLLSDRFSAERPKGSFSTLEIQRTEQGDSAMYLCASSVGLGAEQYFGPGTRLTVT.

There are many counts of this clone. V gene TRBV10-3 combines with J gene TRBJ2-3, with TRBD1 identical over 7 bases. In germline, CDR1 is ENHRY, CDR2 SYGVKD. Losses at the gene ends were 8 bases for V and 6 bases for J; bases not matched to a gene: 11. The CDR3 is 14 residues long. The CDR3 nucleotides read TGTGCCATCCAGGGCGTCAGGGGGTGGGATACGCAGTATTTT. Translated, it gives CAIQGVRGWDTQYF.

This clone was recorded a few times. Given a much more abundant clone one base away, this may be a read error. The identical CDR3 is also encoded by other nucleotide sequences in the sample. The V gene is TRBV7-2, the J gene TRBJ2-1, with D uncertain. With 6 bases removed from V and 5 bases from J, the gap between germline ends came to 14 bases. Germline V CDR1 and CDR2: SGHTA, FQGNSA. The CDR3 sequence is 14 residues long. Here the CDR3 reads CASSLFQPDNEQFF. CDR3 nucleotides: TGTGCCAGCAGTTTATTTCAACCTGACAATGAGCAGTTCTTC. Complete variable domain (other parts from reference TRBV7-2 and TRBJ2-1): GAGVSQSPSNKVTEKGKDVELRCDPISGHTALYWYRQSLGQGLEFLIYFQGNSAPDKSGLPSDRFSAERTGGSVSTLTIQRTQQEDSAVYLCASSLFQPDNEQFFGPGTRLTVL.

At least ten counts were recorded for this clone. V gene TRBV6-1 combines with J gene TRBJ1-4, with D unresolved. The CDR3 loop spans 16 amino acids. Between the trimmed V and J ends, which lost 6 bases and 5 bases, there was a span of 19 bases. Per the germline V gene, CDR1 is MNHNS and CDR2 is SASEGT. CDR3 region: CASSSSRTGLNEKLFF. The CDR3 DNA reads TGTGCCAGCAGCTCCTCCCGGACTGGGTTAAATGAAAAACTGTTTTTT.

This clone was counted ten times or more. V is TRBV28 and J is TRBJ1-6, with D hard to call. The V end was cut by 7 bases, the J end by 9 bases, with 16 bases between. The CDR3 runs to 14 residues. The germline V gene has CDR1 MDHEN and CDR2 SYDVKM. CDR3 in DNA: TGTGCCAGCACAATCAGTGCTAAGGGTTCACCCCTCCACTTT. It codes for CASTISAKGSPLHF. Variable domain in full (rest from reference TRBV28 and TRBJ1-6): DVKVTQSSRYLVKRTGEKVFLECVQDMDHENMFWYRQDPGLGLRLIYFSYDVKMKEKGDIPEGYSVSREKKERFSLILESASTNQTSMYLCASTISAKGSPLHFGNGTRLTVT.

Worth noting for this clone: Germline and junction disagree at one end, which may indicate a read error. The chain uses TRBV20-1 and TRBJ1-5, with D maybe TRBD1 (6 bases). This CDR3 is built from 12 residues. Germline V gene data show CDR1 as DFQATT and CDR2 as SNEGSKA (reference sequence). CDR3 in DNA: TGCAGTGCTAGAGATTCAACGGGACAAGTGGATTTT. Protein: CSARDSTGQVDF.